A single sample is the source of the 15 T cell receptor beta chains below, sequenced in a study of Graves' ophthalmopathy and Graves' hyperthyroidism. RNA served as the template for amplifying TCR beta CDR3 regions. The first-round RT-PCR employed HTBI primers together with the Qiagen OneStep RT-PCR kit. A multiplex PCR was then performed as the second round. From the multiplex PCR reads, TCRdb called clonotypes with MiXCR, one entry per CDR3 protein. The data hold under 60,000 distinct CDR3 sequences, with approximately 50% observed a single time. Sequencing was performed on peripheral blood. These receptors all stem from an adult woman with Graves' ophthalmopathy.

This clonotype ranks as medium-sized (0.01 to 0.1%). The CDR3 DNA reads TGCAGTGTGACTGGCGGGAGGCATGAGCAGTTCTTC. Its translation is CSVTGGRHEQFF. The rearrangement links TRBV20-1 to TRBJ2-1; TRBD2 agrees at 8 bases. The CDR3 is 12 residues long. Germline V CDR1 and CDR2: DFQATT, SNEGSKA (reference sequence). Trimming at V came to 7 bases and at J to 8 bases, leaving 7 bases not matched to a gene.

This clonotype was picked up many times. The rearrangement uses TRBV5-1 and TRBJ1-3, with D uncertain. V was shortened by 2 bases and J by 0 bases, with 3 bases between the two germline ends. Germline loops: CDR1 SGHRS, CDR2 YFSETQ. The length of the CDR3 is 13 residues. The CDR3 DNA is TGCGCCAGCAGCTTTGGCTCTGGAAACACCATATATTTT. Its protein product is CASSFGSGNTIYF.

In this sample, this clonotype turned up many times. V is TRBV2 and J is TRBJ2-1; 13 bases are a match to TRBD2. Per germline, CDR1 SNHLY and CDR2 FYNNEI. The ends lost 5 bases at V and 7 bases at J; junction bases unmatched: 2. The CDR3 is 14 residues long. CDR3 residues: CASSKGLAGNEQFF. Here the CDR3 DNA reads TGTGCCAGCAGTAAGGGACTAGCGGGAAATGAGCAGTTCTTC.

CDR3 in amino acids: CASSLQWAGYNEQFF. The CDR3 DNA follows: TGTGCCAGCAGCTTACAGTGGGCAGGATACAATGAGCAGTTCTTC. The chain couples TRBV7-4 to TRBJ2-1; the D is unclear. Trimming left V 2 bases short and J 4 bases short, with 12 bases between. The CDR3 extends over 15 amino acids. Germline-derived CDR1 and CDR2 are SGHVT and SQSDAQ. Filled out from reference TRBV7-4 and TRBJ2-1, the complete variable domain reads GAGVSQSPRYKVAKRGRDVALRCDSISGHVTLYWYRQTLGQGSEVLTYSQSDAQRDKSGRPSGRFSAERPERSVSTLKIQRTEQGDSAVYLCASSLQWAGYNEQFFGPGTRLTVL.

V and J are TRBV11-2 and TRBJ2-1; 8 positions agree with TRBD1. Germline values: CDR1 SGHAT, CDR2 FQNNGV. The CDR3 contains 15 residues. With 5 bases clipped from V and 7 bases from J, the junction kept 10 bases outside the gene matches. The CDR3 DNA reads TGTGCCAGCAGCCTAGGACAGGGCTGGCAGAATGAGCAGTTCTTC. It translates to CASSLGQGWQNEQFF.

The chain joins TRBV2 to TRBJ2-5; TRBD2 is a possible D gene (7 bases). V lost 6 bases and J lost 5, with 19 bases in between. Germline CDR1 is SNHLY and CDR2 is FYNNEI. This CDR3 region has 15 residues. The CDR3 nucleotides read TGTGCCAGCAGCACCACAGGGAGGGCCGGTGAGACCCAGTACTTC. Protein: CASSTTGRAGETQYF.

This clonotype was counted at least ten times. This chain joins TRBV20-1 and TRBJ1-4, with a tentative D call TRBD1 (5 bases). CDR3 length equals 13 residues. In germline, CDR1 is DFQATT, CDR2 SNEGSKA (reference sequence). CDR3 in DNA: TGCGTGAGCCCCGGGACTCGATCTGAAAAACTGTTTTTT. As protein: CVSPGTRSEKLFF.

The chain recombines TRBV5-1 with TRBJ1-4, with 11 bases identical to TRBD1. The J segment lost 8 bases and the V segment lost 0 bases, leaving 3 bases of the junction unmatched. CDR3 length: 15 amino acids. Germline CDR1 SGHRS, CDR2 YFSETQ. The CDR3: CASSLGRTGGEKLFF. CDR3 nucleotide sequence: TGCGCCAGCAGCTTGGGTCGGACAGGGGGCGAAAAACTGTTTTTT. The whole variable domain, filled in from reference TRBV5-1 and TRBJ1-4, reads KAGVTQTPRYLIKTRGQQVTLSCSPISGHRSVSWYQQTPGQGLQFLFEYFSETQRNKGNFPGRFSGRQFSNSRSEMNVSTLELGDSALYLCASSLGRTGGEKLFFGSGTQLSVL.

This clonotype was detected many times. J is TRBJ2-3 and V is TRBV6-5; 9 nucleotides line up with TRBD1. The ends lost 5 bases at V and 5 bases at J; junction bases unmatched: 8. CDR3 length: 15 amino acids. CDR1 and CDR2 from the germline V gene are MNHEY and SVGAGI. CDR3 loop: CASSMGGQGVDTQYF. The DNA for the CDR3 is TGTGCCAGCAGTATGGGGGGACAGGGAGTAGATACGCAGTATTTT.

The chain joins TRBV19 to TRBJ1-1; a weak D match, TRBD1 (5 bases). Trimming removed 5 bases from V and 5 bases from J, with 12 bases in between. Germline loops: CDR1 LNHDA, CDR2 SQIVND (reference sequence). The CDR3 is made up of 13 amino acids. CDR3 nucleotide sequence: TGTGCCAGTAGTCAGGGACTGGGGACTGAAGCTTTCTTT. This sequence encodes CASSQGLGTEAFF.

Ten or more counts support this clonotype. The chain uses TRBV19 and TRBJ1-1; TRBD1 is a possible D gene (5 bases). Germline V lookup: CDR1 LNHDA, CDR2 SQIVND (reference sequence). The CDR3 runs to 14 residues. With 6 bases removed from V and 2 bases from J, the gap between germline ends came to 13 bases. CDR3 nucleotides: TGTGCCAGTAGGGTAACAGGTAAAAACACTGAAGCTTTCTTT. Translating gives CASRVTGKNTEAFF.

The chain couples TRBV5-1 to TRBJ1-2; TRBD1 agrees at 8 bases. This CDR3 comprises 11 residues. CDR1 is SGHRS and CDR2 is YFSETQ in the germline V gene. Unmatched junction bases numbered 0, after V lost 4 bases and J lost 7 bases. This CDR3 reads CASSGQGGYTF. DNA of the CDR3: TGCGCCAGCAGCGGACAGGGTGGCTACACCTTC.

Worth noting for this clonotype: The junction departs from germline at one end; a sequencing error may be responsible. The chain uses TRBV4-3 and TRBJ2-7, with D unresolved. The germline V gene has CDR1 LGHNA and CDR2 YSLEER. The CDR3 sequence is 12 residues long. CDR3 nucleotide sequence: TGCGCCAGCAGCCAGGGCCACAACGAGCAGCACTTC. Translation gives CASSQGHNEQHF.

V gene TRBV12-3 or TRBV12-4 combines with J gene TRBJ2-7; TRBD2 aligns across 10 bases. Trimming removed 6 bases from V and 5 bases from J; junction bases left unmatched: 4. This CDR3 contains 13 residues. CDR3 amino acids: CASRSSGRDEQYF. The CDR3 coding sequence is TGTGCCAGCAGGTCCAGCGGGAGGGACGAGCAGTACTTC.

This rearrangement joins TRBV2 to TRBJ2-3; a weak D match, TRBD2 (5 bases). V lost 6 bases to trimming and J lost 7 bases, with 14 bases between them. Germline CDR1 reads SNHLY; CDR2 reads FYNNEI. There are 13 residues in the CDR3. In nucleotides, the CDR3 is TGTGCCAGCAGAGCAAGCGGCGGAAATACGCAGTATTTT. Translating it yields CASRASGGNTQYF.